The rows below give T cell receptor beta chains drawn from one sample of a study of Ad26.COV2.S vaccination and SARS-CoV-2 variants. Libraries were prepared by immunoSEQ multiplex PCR; TCRdb keeps only in-frame clonotypes and omits some of them. The sample has some 460,000 clones, about 88% seen once; the top ten hold 1.5% to 2%. The specimen comprised peripheral blood, sampled in a trial of Ad26.COV2.S vaccine versus placebo. Every receptor here comes from a person between 18 and 59 years old who received the Ad26.COV2.S COVID-19 vaccine or a placebo. Both conserved end residues are part of each CDR3. The D gene is left open where the match is weak. Clone sizes are given selectively: once, few, many, or a class where the clone is expanded.

>TRBD1|TRBV5-1|TRBJ1-4|-
TGCGCCAGCAGCCCGGGACAGGGGGGACCTAATGAAAAACTGTTTTTT
CASSPGQGGPNEKLFF
>-|TRBV18|TRBJ1-5|once
TGTGCCAGCTCACCGAAAGGGATTAGCAATCAGCCCCAGCATTTT
CASSPKGISNQPQHF
>TRBD2|TRBV11-2|TRBJ2-5|-
TGTGCCAGCAGCGCCTTAGCGGGTTGGGCGGAGGAGACCCAGTACTTC
CASSALAGWAEETQYF
>TRBD1|TRBV5-6|TRBJ2-7|-
TGTGCCAGCAGCTTGGCCGGGACAGCCTACGAGCAGTACTTC
CASSLAGTAYEQYF
>-|TRBV18|TRBJ1-2|-
TGTGCCAGCTCTCCGAGACTGGGGGATTCGTATGGCTACACCTTC
CASSPRLGDSYGYTF
>-|TRBV24-1|TRBJ2-3|-
TGTGCCACCGAGGACTACACAGATACGCAGTATTTT
CATEDYTDTQYF
>TRBD2|TRBV6-5|TRBJ2-1|-
TGTGCCAGCAGTTATAGGCGGGAGGTTTACAATGAGCAGTTCTTC
CASSYRREVYNEQFF
>-|TRBV20-1|TRBJ2-5|-
TGCAGTGCTCAATCGGGGGAGACCCAGTACTTC
CSAQSGETQYF
>TRBD1|TRBV19|TRBJ1-2|-
TGTGCCAGTATCGGGGTGGACAGGGTCTATGGCTACACCTTC
CASIGVDRVYGYTF
>-|TRBV30|TRBJ1-5|few
TGTGCCTGGAGCTGGTCGGGAAATCAGCCCCAGCATTTT
CAWSWSGNQPQHF
>TRBD1|TRBV30|TRBJ2-2|-
TGTGCCTGGAGCCCAGGTGGGACAGTGAACACCGGGGAGCTGTTTTTT
CAWSPGGTVNTGELFF
>-|TRBV19|TRBJ2-7|-
TGTGCCAGTAGTATTAGTGGAGCGCGGGGAAGCTCCTACGAGCAGTACTTC
CASSISGARGSSYEQYF
>-|TRBV12-3/TRBV12-4|TRBJ1-1|-
TGTGCCAGCAGTCGCCCCACAGCGGAAGCTTTCTTT
CASSRPTAEAFF
>-|TRBV7-3|TRBJ2-1|once
TGTGCCAGCAGCTTAGTCTGGGGGACCTACAATGAGCAGTTCTTC
CASSLVWGTYNEQFF